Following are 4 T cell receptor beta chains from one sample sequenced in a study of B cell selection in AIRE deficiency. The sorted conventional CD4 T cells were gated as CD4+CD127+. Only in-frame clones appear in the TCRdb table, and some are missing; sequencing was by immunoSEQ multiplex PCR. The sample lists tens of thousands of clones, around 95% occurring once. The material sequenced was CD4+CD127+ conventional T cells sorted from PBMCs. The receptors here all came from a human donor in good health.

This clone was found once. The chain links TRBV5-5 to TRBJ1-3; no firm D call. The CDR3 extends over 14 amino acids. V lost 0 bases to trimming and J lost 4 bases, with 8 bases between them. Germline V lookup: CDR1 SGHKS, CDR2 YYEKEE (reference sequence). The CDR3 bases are TGTGCCAGCAGCTTGGGGCTTGGGGGAAACACCATATATTTT. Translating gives CASSLGLGGNTIYF.

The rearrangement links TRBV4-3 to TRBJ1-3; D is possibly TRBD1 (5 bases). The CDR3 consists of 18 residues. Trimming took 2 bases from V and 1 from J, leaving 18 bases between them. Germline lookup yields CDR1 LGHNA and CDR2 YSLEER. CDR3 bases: TGCGCCAGCAGCCAATTTGGGGGAGCAGCGACTTCTGGAAACACCATATATTTT. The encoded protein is CASSQFGGAATSGNTIYF.

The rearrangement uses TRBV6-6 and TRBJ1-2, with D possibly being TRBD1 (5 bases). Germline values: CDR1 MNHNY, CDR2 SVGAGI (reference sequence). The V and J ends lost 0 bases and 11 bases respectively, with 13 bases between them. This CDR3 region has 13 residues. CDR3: CASSYSGGTGYTF. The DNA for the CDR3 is TGTGCCAGCAGTTACTCGGGGGGTACAGGATACACCTTC.

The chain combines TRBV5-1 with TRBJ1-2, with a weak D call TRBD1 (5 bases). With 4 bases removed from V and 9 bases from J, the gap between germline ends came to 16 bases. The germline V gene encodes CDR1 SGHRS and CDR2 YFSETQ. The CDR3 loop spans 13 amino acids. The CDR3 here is CASSPGTEKSYTF. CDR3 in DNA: TGCGCCAGCAGCCCGGGGACGGAGAAGAGCTACACCTTC.